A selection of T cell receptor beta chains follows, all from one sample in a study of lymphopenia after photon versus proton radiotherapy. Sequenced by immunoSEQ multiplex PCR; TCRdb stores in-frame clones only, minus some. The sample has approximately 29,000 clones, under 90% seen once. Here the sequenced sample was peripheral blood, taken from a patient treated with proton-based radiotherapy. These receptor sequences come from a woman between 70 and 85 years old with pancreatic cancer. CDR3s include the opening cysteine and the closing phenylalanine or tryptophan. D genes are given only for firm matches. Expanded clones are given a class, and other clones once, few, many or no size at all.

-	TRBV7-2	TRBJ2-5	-	TGTGCCAGCAGCTTAGAACCGATGGAGACCCAGTACTTC	CASSLEPMETQYF
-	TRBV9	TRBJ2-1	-	TGTGCCAGCAGCGTAGCTGGGCAGCGCGGCTACAATGAGCAGTTCTTC	CASSVAGQRGYNEQFF
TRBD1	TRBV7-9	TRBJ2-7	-	TGTGCCAGCAGCTTCGAGAGACAGGGGAGGAACGAGCAGTACTTC	CASSFERQGRNEQYF
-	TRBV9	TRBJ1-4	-	TGTGCCAGCAGCGTCTGGCAGGGCGGCACTAATGAAAAACTGTTTTTT	CASSVWQGGTNEKLFF
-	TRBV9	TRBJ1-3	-	TGTGCCAGCAGCGTGATGAGTGGAAACACCATATATTTT	CASSVMSGNTIYF
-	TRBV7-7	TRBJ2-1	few	TGTGCTAGCAGCTTAGGCCTTCAGTACAATGAGCAGTTCTTC	CASSLGLQYNEQFF
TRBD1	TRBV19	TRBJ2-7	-	TGTGCCAGTCGAATGACAGGGGGGGACGAGCAGTACTTC	CASRMTGGDEQYF
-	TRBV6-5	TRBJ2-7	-	TGTGCCAGCAGTTACGAACCCGGGCAGGCAGGCGAGCAGTACTTC	CASSYEPGQAGEQYF
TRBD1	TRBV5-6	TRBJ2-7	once	TGTGCCAGCAGCCCGGGGACAGGGGGGAACTACGAGCAGTACTTC	CASSPGTGGNYEQYF
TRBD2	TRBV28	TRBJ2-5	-	TGTGCCAGCGAGAATTCTAGCGGGCCTAAAGAGACCCAGTACTTC	CASENSSGPKETQYF
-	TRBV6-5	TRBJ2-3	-	TGTGCCAGCAGTCGCCCGACTAGGGGAGATACGCAGTATTTT	CASSRPTRGDTQYF
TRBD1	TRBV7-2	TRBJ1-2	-	TGTGCCAGCAGCTTAGGGGGTTCGACAGGGGTAGGCTACACCTTC	CASSLGGSTGVGYTF
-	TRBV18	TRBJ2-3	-	TGTGCCAGCTCATCGCTACCCGACCGGAATACGCAGTATTTT	CASSSLPDRNTQYF
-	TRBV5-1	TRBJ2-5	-	TGCGCCAGCAGCTGGGGTTGGAGGGGGATCCAAGAGACCCAGTACTTC	CASSWGWRGIQETQYF
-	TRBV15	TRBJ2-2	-	TGTGCCACCAGCAGGGACAGTATAACCGGGGAGCTGTTTTTT	CATSRDSITGELFF
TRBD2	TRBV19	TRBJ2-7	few	TGTGCCAGTAGTATACCCGGGAGGGTCGGCTACGAGCAGTACTTC	CASSIPGRVGYEQYF
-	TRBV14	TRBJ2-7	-	TGTGCCAGCAGCCAAGATCGCAGGGGCTACGAGCAGTACTTC	CASSQDRRGYEQYF
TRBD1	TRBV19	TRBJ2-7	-	TGTGCCAGTAGCTCGGGACAGGGATCCTACGAGCAGTACTTC	CASSSGQGSYEQYF
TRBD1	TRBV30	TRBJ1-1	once	TGTGCCTGGAGACCCCCAGGGACAGGGGCCGCTGAAGCTTTCTTT	CAWRPPGTGAAEAFF
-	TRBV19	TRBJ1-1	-	TGTGCCAGTAGTGCCAGGGGCGGCTTGAACACTGAAGCTTTCTTT	CASSARGGLNTEAFF
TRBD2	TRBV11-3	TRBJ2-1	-	TGTGCCAGCAGCTTAGGTATTCGGTTTAGCGGGAGCGATGAGCAGTTCTTC	CASSLGIRFSGSDEQFF
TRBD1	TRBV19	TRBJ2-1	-	TGTGCCAGTGGGGACAGATACAATGAGCAGTTCTTC	CASGDRYNEQFF
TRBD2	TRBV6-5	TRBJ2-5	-	TGTGCCAGCAGTTACGGAACTAGCGGAGAGACCCAGTACTTC	CASSYGTSGETQYF
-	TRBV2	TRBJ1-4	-	TGTGCCAGCAGTGTACCCTATGAAAAACTGTTTTTT	CASSVPYEKLFF
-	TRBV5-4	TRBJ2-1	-	TGTGCCAGCGCAGTACAAAATGAGCAGTTCTTC	CASAVQNEQFF
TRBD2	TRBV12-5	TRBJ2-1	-	TGTGCTAGTGGGAAGGTGGCGGGAGGGCCGAGAAGTTCCTACAATGAGCAGTTCTTC	CASGKVAGGPRSSYNEQFF
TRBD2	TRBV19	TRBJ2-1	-	TGTGCCAGTAGTATAGTAGGTTCCCGACTAGCGTCTTCCTACAATGAGCAGTTCTTC	CASSIVGSRLASSYNEQFF
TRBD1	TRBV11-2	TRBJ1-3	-	TGTGCCAGCAGCCTACAGGGGAGCCCCATATATTTT	CASSLQGSPIYF
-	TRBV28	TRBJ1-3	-	TGTGCCACCTCCGGACATTCTGGAAACACCATATATTTT	CATSGHSGNTIYF
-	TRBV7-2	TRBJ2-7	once	TGTGCCAGCAGCTTAAGACGGGGTCAGGAGCAGTACTTC	CASSLRRGQEQYF
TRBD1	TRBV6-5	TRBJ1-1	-	TGTGCCAGCAGTTATAGAGATCAGGGGGCGGGGGCTTTCTTT	CASSYRDQGAGAFF
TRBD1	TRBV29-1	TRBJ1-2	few	TGCAGCGCTGGGACAGGGGGCGCGAATGGCTACACCTTC	CSAGTGGANGYTF
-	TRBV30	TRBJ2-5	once	TGTGCCTGGGATACAAGACAGGAGACCCAGTACTTC	CAWDTRQETQYF
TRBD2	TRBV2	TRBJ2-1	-	TGTGCCAGCAGTGTTATGCCAGGACTAGCCTCCTACAATGAGCAGTTCTTC	CASSVMPGLASYNEQFF
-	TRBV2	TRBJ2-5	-	TGTGCCAGCAATGCGGGACAATTTAAAGAGACCCAGTACTTC	CASNAGQFKETQYF
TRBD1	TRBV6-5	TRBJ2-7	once	TGTGCCAGCTCTACTGGGGACAGGGCTTACGAGCAGTACTTC	CASSTGDRAYEQYF
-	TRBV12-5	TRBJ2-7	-	TGTGCTAGTGGTTTGCCCTACTCGGGGGAGCAGTACTTC	CASGLPYSGEQYF
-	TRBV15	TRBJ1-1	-	TGTGCCACCAGCAGAGAAGACTCCAACACTGAAGCTTTCTTT	CATSREDSNTEAFF
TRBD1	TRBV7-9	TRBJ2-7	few	TGTGCCAGCAGCTTAGCTGGACAGGGGGCGTCCGAGCAGTACTTC	CASSLAGQGASEQYF
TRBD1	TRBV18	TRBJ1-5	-	TGTGCCAGCTCCCCGACCGGGACAGGGGGCAATCAGCCCCAGCATTTT	CASSPTGTGGNQPQHF
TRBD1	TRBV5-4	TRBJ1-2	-	TGTGCCAGCAACTTAGACAGGGGGCATGGCTACACCTTC	CASNLDRGHGYTF
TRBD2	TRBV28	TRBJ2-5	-	TGTGCCAGCAGCGTCGGTGGGGGGGGCCAAGAGACCCAGTACTTC	CASSVGGGGQETQYF
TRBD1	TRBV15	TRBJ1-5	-	TGTGCCACCAGCCCCGACAGGGGCAATCAGCCCCAGCATTTT	CATSPDRGNQPQHF
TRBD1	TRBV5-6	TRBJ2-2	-	TGTGCCAGCAGCACGGACAGGGGCCTCACCGGGGAGCTGTTTTTT	CASSTDRGLTGELFF
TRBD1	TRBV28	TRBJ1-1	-	TGTGCCTCCTCCTTCCCAGGGGGCGTCCAAGAAGCTTTCTTT	CASSFPGGVQEAFF
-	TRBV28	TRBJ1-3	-	TGTGCCAGCAGTACTTTGGTCGGCACCATATATTTT	CASSTLVGTIYF
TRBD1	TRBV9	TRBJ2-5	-	TGTGCCAGCAGCGCGGGCCGGGACAGGGTCGTCGGGGAGACCCAGTACTTC	CASSAGRDRVVGETQYF
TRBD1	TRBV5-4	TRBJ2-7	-	TGTGCCAGCTCGGACAGGGGATACTACGAGCAGTACTTC	CASSDRGYYEQYF
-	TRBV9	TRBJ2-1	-	TGTGCCAGCAGCGTAGGGGTTAGCGCTTACAATGAGCAGTTCTTC	CASSVGVSAYNEQFF
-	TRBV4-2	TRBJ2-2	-	TGTGCCAGCAGCCAACGATTTAACACCGGGGAGCTGTTTTTT	CASSQRFNTGELFF
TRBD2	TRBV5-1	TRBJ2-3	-	TGCGCCAGCATCGAAGGGTTACTAGCGGGAGCAGATACGCAGTATTTT	CASIEGLLAGADTQYF
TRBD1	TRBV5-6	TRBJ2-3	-	TGTGCCAGCAGCGCCCCGGGACAGGGGGCGGCAGATACGCAGTATTTT	CASSAPGQGAADTQYF
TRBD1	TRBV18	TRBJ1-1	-	TGTGCCAGCTCACCCAGGGACAGGGGAACTGAAGCTTTCTTT	CASSPRDRGTEAFF
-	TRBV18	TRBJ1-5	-	TGTGCCAGTTCATCGGTGGGTGCGAATCAGCCCCAGCATTTT	CASSSVGANQPQHF
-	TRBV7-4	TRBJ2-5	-	TGTGCCAGCAGACTAGGGGTGGAGACCCAGTACTTC	CASRLGVETQYF
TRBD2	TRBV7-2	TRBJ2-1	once	TGTGCCAGCAGCTTACAAACTAGCGGCCTTAATGAGCAGTTCTTC	CASSLQTSGLNEQFF
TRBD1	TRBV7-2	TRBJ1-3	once	TGTGCCAGCAGCTCTAGCCCCCTCAGGGGGCGCGGAAACACCATATATTTT	CASSSSPLRGRGNTIYF
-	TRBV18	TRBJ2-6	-	TGTGCCAGCTCACCTCCGGAGGCTGGGGCCAACGTCCTGACTTTC	CASSPPEAGANVLTF
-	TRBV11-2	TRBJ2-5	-	TGTGCCAGCAGCTCCCAAGCAGGGCGCCAAGAGACCCAGTACTTC	CASSSQAGRQETQYF